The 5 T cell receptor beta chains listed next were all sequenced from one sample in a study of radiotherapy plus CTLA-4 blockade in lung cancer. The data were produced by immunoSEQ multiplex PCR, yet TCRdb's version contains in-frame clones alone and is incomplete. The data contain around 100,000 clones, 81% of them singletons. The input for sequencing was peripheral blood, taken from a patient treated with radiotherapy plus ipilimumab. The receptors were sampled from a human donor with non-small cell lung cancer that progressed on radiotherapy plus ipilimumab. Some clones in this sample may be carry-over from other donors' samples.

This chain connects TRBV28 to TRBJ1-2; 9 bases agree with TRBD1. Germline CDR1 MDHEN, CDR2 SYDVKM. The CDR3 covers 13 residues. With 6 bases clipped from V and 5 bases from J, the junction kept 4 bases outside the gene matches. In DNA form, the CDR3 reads TGTGCCAGCAGCACGGGACAGGGATATGGCTACACCTTC. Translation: CASSTGQGYGYTF.

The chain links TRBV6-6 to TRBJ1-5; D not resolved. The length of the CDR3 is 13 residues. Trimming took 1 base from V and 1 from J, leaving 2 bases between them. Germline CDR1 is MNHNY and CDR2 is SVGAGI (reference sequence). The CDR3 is CASSYFSNQPQHF. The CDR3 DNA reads TGTGCCAGCAGTTACTTCAGCAATCAGCCCCAGCATTTT.

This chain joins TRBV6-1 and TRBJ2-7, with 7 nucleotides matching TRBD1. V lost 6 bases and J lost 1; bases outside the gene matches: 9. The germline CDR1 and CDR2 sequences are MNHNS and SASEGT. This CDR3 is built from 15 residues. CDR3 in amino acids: CASSTVRDRSYEQYF. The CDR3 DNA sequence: TGTGCCAGCAGCACTGTCCGGGACAGATCCTACGAGCAGTACTTC.

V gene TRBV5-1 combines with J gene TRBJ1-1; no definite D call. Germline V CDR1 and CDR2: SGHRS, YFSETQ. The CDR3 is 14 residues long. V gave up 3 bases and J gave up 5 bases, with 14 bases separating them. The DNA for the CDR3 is TGCGCCAGCAGCTGGAGAAGCTCGGGGACTGAAGCTTTCTTT. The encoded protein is CASSWRSSGTEAFF. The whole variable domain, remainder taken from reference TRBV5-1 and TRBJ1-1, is KAGVTQTPRYLIKTRGQQVTLSCSPISGHRSVSWYQQTPGQGLQFLFEYFSETQRNKGNFPGRFSGRQFSNSRSEMNVSTLELGDSALYLCASSWRSSGTEAFFGQGTRLTVV.

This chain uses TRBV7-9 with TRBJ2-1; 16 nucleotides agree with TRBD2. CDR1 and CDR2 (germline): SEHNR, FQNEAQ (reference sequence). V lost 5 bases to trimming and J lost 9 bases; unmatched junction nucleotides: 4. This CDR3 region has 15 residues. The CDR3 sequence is CASSTGLAGGLEQFF. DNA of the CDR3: TGTGCCAGCAGCACGGGACTAGCGGGGGGGCTTGAGCAGTTCTTC.